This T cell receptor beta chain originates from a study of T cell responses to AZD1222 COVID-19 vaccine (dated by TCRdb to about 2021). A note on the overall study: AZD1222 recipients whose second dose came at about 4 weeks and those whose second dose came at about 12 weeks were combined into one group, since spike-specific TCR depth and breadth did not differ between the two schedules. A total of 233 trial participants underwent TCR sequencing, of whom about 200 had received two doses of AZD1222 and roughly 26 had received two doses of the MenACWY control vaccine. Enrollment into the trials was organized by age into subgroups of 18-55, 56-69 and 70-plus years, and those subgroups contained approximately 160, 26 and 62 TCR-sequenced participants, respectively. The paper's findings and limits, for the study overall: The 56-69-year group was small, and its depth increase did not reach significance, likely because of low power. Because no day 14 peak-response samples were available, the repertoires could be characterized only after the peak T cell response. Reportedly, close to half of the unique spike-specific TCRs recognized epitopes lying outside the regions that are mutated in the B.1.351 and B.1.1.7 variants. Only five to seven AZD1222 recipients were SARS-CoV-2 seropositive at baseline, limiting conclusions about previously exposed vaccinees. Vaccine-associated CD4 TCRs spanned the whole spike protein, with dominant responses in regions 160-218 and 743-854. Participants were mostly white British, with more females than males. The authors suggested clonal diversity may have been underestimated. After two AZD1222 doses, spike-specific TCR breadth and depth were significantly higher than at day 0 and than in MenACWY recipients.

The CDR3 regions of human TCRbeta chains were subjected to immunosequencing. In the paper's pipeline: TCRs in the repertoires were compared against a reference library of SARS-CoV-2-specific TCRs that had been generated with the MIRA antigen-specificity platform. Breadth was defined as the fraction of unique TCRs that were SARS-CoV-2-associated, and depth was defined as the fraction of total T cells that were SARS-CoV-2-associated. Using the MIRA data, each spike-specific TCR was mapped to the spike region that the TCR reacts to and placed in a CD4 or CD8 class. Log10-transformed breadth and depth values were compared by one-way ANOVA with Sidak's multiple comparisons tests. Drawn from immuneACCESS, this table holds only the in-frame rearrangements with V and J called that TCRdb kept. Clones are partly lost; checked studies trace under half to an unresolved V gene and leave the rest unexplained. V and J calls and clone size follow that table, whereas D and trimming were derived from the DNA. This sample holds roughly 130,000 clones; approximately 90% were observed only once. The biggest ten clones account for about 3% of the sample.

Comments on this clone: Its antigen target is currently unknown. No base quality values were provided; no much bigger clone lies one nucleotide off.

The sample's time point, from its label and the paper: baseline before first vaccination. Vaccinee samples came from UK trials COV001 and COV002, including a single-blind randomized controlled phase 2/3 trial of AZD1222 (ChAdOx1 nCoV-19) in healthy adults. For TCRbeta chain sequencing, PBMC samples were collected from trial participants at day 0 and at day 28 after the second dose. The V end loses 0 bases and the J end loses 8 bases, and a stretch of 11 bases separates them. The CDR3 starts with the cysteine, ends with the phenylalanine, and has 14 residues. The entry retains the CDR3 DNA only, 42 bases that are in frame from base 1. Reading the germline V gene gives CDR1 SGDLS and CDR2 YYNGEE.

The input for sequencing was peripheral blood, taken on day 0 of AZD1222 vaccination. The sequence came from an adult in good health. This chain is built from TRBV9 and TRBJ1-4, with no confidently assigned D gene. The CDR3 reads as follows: CASSVGNANEKLFF. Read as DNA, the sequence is TGTGCCAGCAGCGTAGGGAACGCGAACGAAAAACTGTTTTTT.